This entry lists 20 T cell receptor beta chains sequenced from one sample in a study of CD8 T cells in ankylosing spondylitis. TCRdb itself ran the 5' RACE reads through MiXCR, one entry per CDR3 protein. Found here are 300,000 to 400,000 distinct CDR3 sequences, roughly 14% of them singletons; the top ten hold about 1.1%. Sequenced material: blood, either unsorted or a sorted T cell fraction (not recorded which). The receptors derive from a male donor with ankylosing spondylitis or in good health (not recorded which).

The chain is built from TRBV4-1 and TRBJ2-7; the match to TRBD1 covers 11 bases. CDR3 length: 16 residues. Germline V gene sequence: CDR1 MGHRA, CDR2 YSYEKL. The junction had 5 bases not matched to a gene; V was cut back by 4 bases and J by 0 bases. The CDR3 protein is CASSPAGTGGSYEQYF. The CDR3 region has the DNA TGCGCCAGCAGCCCCGCCGGGACAGGGGGCTCCTACGAGCAGTACTTC.

There are a few counts of this clonotype. V is TRBV6-1 and J is TRBJ2-7, with 8 bases aligning to TRBD1. Germline V gene lookup returns CDR1 MNHNS and CDR2 SASEGT. The CDR3 spans 16 residues. The V and J ends lost 6 bases and 9 bases, in that order; junction bases with no gene match: 19. Here the CDR3 DNA reads TGTGCCAGCAGCCGGAACGCCCAGGGGGCCGAGGGGTGGCAGTACTTC. As protein: CASSRNAQGAEGWQYF.

The chain joins TRBV4-1 to TRBJ1-3; no definite D call. The V and J ends lost 1 base and 1 base respectively, with 17 bases between them. The germline V gene has CDR1 MGHRA and CDR2 YSYEKL. CDR3 length: 18 residues. CDR3 loop: CASSQGVGDSTSGNTIYF. The CDR3 DNA reads TGCGCCAGCAGCCAAGGAGTCGGCGACTCGACATCTGGAAACACCATATATTTT.

Many counts were recorded for this clonotype. The rearrangement uses TRBV5-6 and TRBJ2-3; 7 positions match TRBD2. The CDR3 is 14 residues long. J lost 3 bases, V lost 2 bases, and 3 bases had no gene match. The V gene's germline CDR1 is SGHDT and CDR2 YYEEEE. The CDR3 nucleotides are TGTGCCAGCAGCTTCGGGGGGAGGACAGATACGCAGTATTTT. It yields the protein CASSFGGRTDTQYF.

V gene TRBV5-1 combines with J gene TRBJ2-5, with D unresolved. CDR1 is SGHRS, CDR2 YFSETQ, per germline. V dropped 0 bases and J dropped 4 bases, with 7 bases sitting between them. The CDR3 length is 13 residues. The CDR3, as DNA: TGCGCCAGCAGCTTGGCCTTCAGAGAGACCCAGTACTTC. It codes for CASSLAFRETQYF.

The rearrangement joins TRBV20-1 to TRBJ1-5; D gene unclear. The CDR3 totals 15 residues. With 0 bases removed from V and 0 bases from J, the gap between germline ends came to 9 bases. Per the germline V gene, CDR1 is DFQATT and CDR2 is SNEGSKA (reference sequence). The CDR3 region has the DNA TGCAGTGCTAGAGATGCCCGAGGTAGCAATCAGCCCCAGCATTTT. Its protein is CSARDARGSNQPQHF.

The chain links TRBV3-1 to TRBJ2-2, with D perhaps TRBD2 (5 bases). Between the trimmed V and J ends, which lost 4 bases and 1 base, there was a span of 7 bases. This CDR3 comprises 14 residues. Germline CDR1 reads LGHDT; CDR2 reads YNNKEL (reference sequence). The CDR3 region is CASSPAENTGELFF. DNA for the CDR3: TGTGCCAGCAGCCCAGCGGAGAACACCGGGGAGCTGTTTTTT.

The chain joins TRBV5-5 to TRBJ2-5; D gene unclear. Germline CDR1 reads SGHKS; CDR2 reads YYEKEE (reference sequence). The V gene lost 4 bases and the J gene lost 1 base, with 11 bases spanning the gap. This CDR3 contains 14 residues. This CDR3 reads CASSPPWGQETQYF. In DNA, the CDR3 is TGTGCCAGCAGCCCTCCCTGGGGCCAAGAGACCCAGTACTTC.

This clonotype occurred many times. The V call is TRBV5-1, the J call TRBJ1-2, with no clear D. Trimming stripped 0 bases from V and 8 bases from J, with 11 bases between. CDR3 length: 13 amino acids. Germline V CDR1 and CDR2: SGHRS, YFSETQ. CDR3 bases: TGCGCCAGCAGCTTGGGCCAGGTAGAAGGCTACACCTTC. This translates into CASSLGQVEGYTF.

This clonotype was observed a few times. The rearrangement uses TRBV5-1 and TRBJ1-1; possibly TRBD1 for D (5 bases). The CDR3 has 15 amino acids. Deletions cut 4 bases from V and 1 base from J, with 14 bases between. Germline V gene lookup returns CDR1 SGHRS and CDR2 YFSETQ. CDR3 in amino acids: CASSPDGGRNTEAFF. As DNA, the CDR3 is TGCGCCAGCAGCCCGGATGGGGGGAGGAACACTGAAGCTTTCTTT.

The rearrangement joins TRBV29-1 to TRBJ1-2; maybe TRBD1 (5 bases). The CDR3 contains 13 residues. Per the germline V gene, CDR1 is SQVTM and CDR2 is ANQGSEA. V was shortened by 6 bases and J by 3 bases, with 14 bases between the two germline ends. CDR3 sequence: CSVRGDGYYGYTF. CDR3 sequence (DNA): TGCAGCGTCCGAGGGGACGGATACTATGGCTACACCTTC.

Only a few counts were recorded for this clonotype. V and J are TRBV19 and TRBJ1-5, with a possible D match to TRBD1 (5 bases). CDR1 LNHDA and CDR2 SQIVND come from the germline V gene (reference sequence). This CDR3 region has 17 residues. Trimming cost V 7 bases and J 3 bases, with 22 bases left between them. The CDR3 nucleotides are TGTGCCAGTAATCCTTTGAGGGGTGGGTTGAACAATCAGCCCCAGCATTTT. Its protein is CASNPLRGGLNNQPQHF.

The rearrangement uses TRBV20-1 and TRBJ2-3; no firm D call. Trimming removed 6 bases from V and 6 bases from J, with 16 bases in between. Per the germline V gene, CDR1 is DFQATT and CDR2 is SNEGSKA (reference sequence). This CDR3 comprises 13 residues. The chain's CDR3 is CSAHGEASDTQYF. The CDR3 DNA follows: TGCAGTGCCCACGGTGAAGCATCCGATACGCAGTATTTT.

This clonotype was observed once. The V and J genes are TRBV30 and TRBJ1-2; maybe TRBD1 (5 bases). Trimming removed 4 bases at V and 0 bases at J, with 12 bases between. The CDR3 extends over 14 amino acids. Looked up from germline, CDR1 is GTSNPN and CDR2 is SVGIG (reference sequence). CDR3 nucleotides: TGTGCCTGGAATATCGGGACTACTAACTATGGCTACACCTTC. This translates into CAWNIGTTNYGYTF.

This clonotype was detected ten times or more. The V and J genes are TRBV12-3 or TRBV12-4 and TRBJ2-2; D is unclear. The CDR3 sequence is 13 residues long. V lost 8 bases and J lost 2, with 9 bases in between. This CDR3 reads CASFSDNTGELFF. For the CDR3, the DNA is TGTGCCAGCTTTTCAGATAACACCGGGGAGCTGTTTTTT.

The genes are TRBV25-1 and TRBJ2-7; a weak D match, TRBD1 (5 bases). The CDR3 covers 13 residues. V gave up 7 bases and J gave up 2 bases, with 12 bases separating them. The germline V gene has CDR1 MGHDK and CDR2 SYGVNS. CDR3 sequence (DNA): TGTGCCAGCACCAGGGAAAGGGCCTACGAGCAGTACTTC. Its translation is CASTRERAYEQYF.

The chain employs TRBV5-1 and TRBJ2-4; D is unresolved. The V gene's germline CDR1 is SGHRS and CDR2 YFSETQ. The germline V and J ends were trimmed by 3 bases and 1 base, with 14 bases remaining between them. This CDR3 is 16 amino acids long. This chain's CDR3 is CASSSGLPRAKNIQYF. The CDR3 bases are TGCGCCAGCAGCTCTGGGCTTCCCAGGGCCAAAAACATTCAGTACTTC.

V usage is TRBV20-1 and J usage is TRBJ2-5; tentatively, D is TRBD2 (5 bases). Trimming removed 2 bases from V and 4 bases from J, with 11 bases in between. The CDR3 spans 13 residues. CDR1 is DFQATT and CDR2 is SNEGSKA in the germline V gene (reference sequence). In nucleotides, the CDR3 is TGCAGTGCTAGACCCGGACTTCGAGAGACCCAGTACTTC. Encoded protein: CSARPGLRETQYF.

The CDR3 sequence is CASSQVKGNSNQPQHF. The CDR3 DNA is TGCGCCAGCAGCCAAGTGAAGGGTAATAGCAATCAGCCCCAGCATTTT. The chain carries TRBV4-1 and TRBJ1-5; no reliable D call. Germline CDR1 reads MGHRA; CDR2 reads YSYEKL. The CDR3 runs to 16 residues. With 1 base removed from V and 0 bases from J, the gap between germline ends came to 10 bases.

This chain uses TRBV5-1 with TRBJ2-7, with D possibly TRBD2 on 5 matching bases. Germline CDR1 SGHRS, CDR2 YFSETQ. The V end was cut by 0 bases, the J end by 3 bases, with 13 bases between. The CDR3 covers 15 residues. The CDR3 is CASSLVGVIDYEQYF. CDR3 DNA sequence: TGCGCCAGCAGCTTGGTCGGGGTTATCGACTACGAGCAGTACTTC.